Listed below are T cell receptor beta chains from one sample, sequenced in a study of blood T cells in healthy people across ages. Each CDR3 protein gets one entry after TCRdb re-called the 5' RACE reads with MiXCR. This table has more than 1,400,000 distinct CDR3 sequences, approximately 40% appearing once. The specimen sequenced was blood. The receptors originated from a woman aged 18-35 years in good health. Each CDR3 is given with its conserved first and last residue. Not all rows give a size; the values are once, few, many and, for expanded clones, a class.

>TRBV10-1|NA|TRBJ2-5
CASSESRLAENRKTQYF
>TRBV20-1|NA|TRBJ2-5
CSAGLAGGGFYNEQYF
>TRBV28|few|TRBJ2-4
CATRGGAKNIQYF
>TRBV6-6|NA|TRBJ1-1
CASIKGGQLTEAFF
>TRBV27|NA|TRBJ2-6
CASSSDRVSSGANVLTF
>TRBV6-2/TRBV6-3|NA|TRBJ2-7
CASRARAPLVDEQYF
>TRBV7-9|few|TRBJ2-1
CASSPRTEHEQFF
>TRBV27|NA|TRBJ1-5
CASRSVGSGNQPQHF
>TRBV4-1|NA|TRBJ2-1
CASSQEVGGGARNEQFF
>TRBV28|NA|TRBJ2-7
CASSLGAGVKSYEQYF
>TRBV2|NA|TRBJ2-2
CASLQQGGNTGELFF
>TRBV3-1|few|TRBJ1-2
CASSQDEVGGYTF
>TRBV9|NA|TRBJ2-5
CASSPRGVGPQETQYF
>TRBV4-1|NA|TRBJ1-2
CASSQGWSGGDGYTF
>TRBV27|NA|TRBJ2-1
CASSLSAGTGGHNEQFF
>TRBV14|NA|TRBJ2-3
CSSSQGKGGTQYF
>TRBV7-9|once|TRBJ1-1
CASSPGQGAGNTEAFF
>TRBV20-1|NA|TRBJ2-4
CSALGTSGNQAKNIQYF
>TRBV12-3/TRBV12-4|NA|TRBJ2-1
CASRRLAGGLSYNEQFF